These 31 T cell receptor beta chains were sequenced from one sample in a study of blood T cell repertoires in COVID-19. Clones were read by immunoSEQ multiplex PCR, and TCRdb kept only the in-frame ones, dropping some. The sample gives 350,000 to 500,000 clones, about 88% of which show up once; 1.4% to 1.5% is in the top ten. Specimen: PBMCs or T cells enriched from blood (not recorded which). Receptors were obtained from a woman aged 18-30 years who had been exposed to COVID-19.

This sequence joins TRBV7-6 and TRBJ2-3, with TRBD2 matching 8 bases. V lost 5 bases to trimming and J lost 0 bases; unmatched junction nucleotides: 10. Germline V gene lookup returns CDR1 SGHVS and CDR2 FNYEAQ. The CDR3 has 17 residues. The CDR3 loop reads CASSPSGGGTSTDTQYF. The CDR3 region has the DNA TGTGCCAGCAGCCCGTCCGGGGGGGGAACTAGCACAGATACGCAGTATTTT.

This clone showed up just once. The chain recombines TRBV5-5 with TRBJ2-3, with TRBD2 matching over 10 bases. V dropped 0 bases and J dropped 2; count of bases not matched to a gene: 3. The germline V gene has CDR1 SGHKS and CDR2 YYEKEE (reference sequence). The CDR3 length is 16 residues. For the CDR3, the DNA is TGTGCCAGCAGCTTGGCTAGCGGGAGTACCACAGATACGCAGTATTTT. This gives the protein CASSLASGSTTDTQYF.

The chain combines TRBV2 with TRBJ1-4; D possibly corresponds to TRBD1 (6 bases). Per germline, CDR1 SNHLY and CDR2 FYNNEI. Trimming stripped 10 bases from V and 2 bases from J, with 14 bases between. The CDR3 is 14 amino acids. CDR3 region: CATQGGLTNEKLFF. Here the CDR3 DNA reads TGTGCCACCCAAGGGGGTCTCACTAATGAAAAACTGTTTTTT.

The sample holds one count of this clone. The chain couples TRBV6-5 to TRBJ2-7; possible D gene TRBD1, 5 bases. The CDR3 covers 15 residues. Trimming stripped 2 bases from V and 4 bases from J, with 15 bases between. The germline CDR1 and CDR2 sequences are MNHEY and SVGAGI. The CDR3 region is CASSYGMQGRYEQYF. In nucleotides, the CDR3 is TGTGCCAGCAGTTACGGGATGCAGGGTAGATACGAGCAGTACTTC.

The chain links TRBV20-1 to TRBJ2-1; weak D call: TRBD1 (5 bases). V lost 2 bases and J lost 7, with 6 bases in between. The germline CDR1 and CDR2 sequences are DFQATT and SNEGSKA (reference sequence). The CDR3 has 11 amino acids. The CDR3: CSARKGNEQFF. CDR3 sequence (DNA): TGCAGTGCTAGAAAGGGGAATGAGCAGTTCTTC.

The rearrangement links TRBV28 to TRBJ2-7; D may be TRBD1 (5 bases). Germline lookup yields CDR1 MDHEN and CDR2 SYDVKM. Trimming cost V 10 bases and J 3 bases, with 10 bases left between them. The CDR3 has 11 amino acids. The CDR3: CATTTDYEQYF. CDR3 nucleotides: TGTGCCACTACGACAGACTACGAGCAGTACTTC. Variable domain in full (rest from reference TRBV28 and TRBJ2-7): DVKVTQSSRYLVKRTGEKVFLECVQDMDHENMFWYRQDPGLGLRLIYFSYDVKMKEKGDIPEGYSVSREKKERFSLILESASTNQTSMYLCATTTDYEQYFGPGTRLTVT.

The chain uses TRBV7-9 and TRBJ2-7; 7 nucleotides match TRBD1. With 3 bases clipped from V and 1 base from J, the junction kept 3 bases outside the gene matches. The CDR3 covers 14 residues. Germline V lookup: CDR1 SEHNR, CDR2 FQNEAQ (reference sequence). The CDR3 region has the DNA TGTGCCAGCAGCTTCGGACAGGAGTCCTACGAGCAGTACTTC. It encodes CASSFGQESYEQYF. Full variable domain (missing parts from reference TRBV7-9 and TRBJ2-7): DTGVSQNPRHKITKRGQNVTFRCDPISEHNRLYWYRQTLGQGPEFLTYFQNEAQLEKSRLLSDRFSAERPKGSFSTLEIQRTEQGDSAMYLCASSFGQESYEQYFGPGTRLTVT.

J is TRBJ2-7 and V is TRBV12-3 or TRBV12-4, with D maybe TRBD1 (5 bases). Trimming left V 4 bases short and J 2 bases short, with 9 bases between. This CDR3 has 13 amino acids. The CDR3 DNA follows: TGTGCCAGCAGTTATGACAGACCCTACGAGCAGTACTTC. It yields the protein CASSYDRPYEQYF.

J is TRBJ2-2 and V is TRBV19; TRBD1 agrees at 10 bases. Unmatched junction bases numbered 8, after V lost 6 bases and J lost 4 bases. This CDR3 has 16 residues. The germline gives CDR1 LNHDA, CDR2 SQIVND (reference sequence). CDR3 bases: TGTGCCAGTAGAGCCAGACAGGGGGCGGGCACCGGGGAGCTGTTTTTT. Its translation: CASRARQGAGTGELFF. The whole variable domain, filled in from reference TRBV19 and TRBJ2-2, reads DGGITQSPKYLFRKEGQNVTLSCEQNLNHDAMYWYRQDPGQGLRLIYYSQIVNDFQKGDIAEGYSVSREKKESFPLTVTSAQKNPTAFYLCASRARQGAGTGELFFGEGSRLTVL.

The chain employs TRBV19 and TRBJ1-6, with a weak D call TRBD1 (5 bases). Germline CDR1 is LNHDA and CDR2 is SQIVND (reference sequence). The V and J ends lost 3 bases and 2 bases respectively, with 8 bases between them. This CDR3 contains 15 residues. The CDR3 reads CASSMQGAYNSPLHF. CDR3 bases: TGTGCCAGTAGTATGCAGGGTGCCTATAATTCACCCCTCCACTTT.

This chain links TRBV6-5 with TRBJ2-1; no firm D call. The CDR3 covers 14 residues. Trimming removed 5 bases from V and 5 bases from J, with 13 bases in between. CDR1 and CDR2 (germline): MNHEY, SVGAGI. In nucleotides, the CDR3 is TGTGCCAGCAGTCGGTTAGACTCAAACAATGAGCAGTTCTTC. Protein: CASSRLDSNNEQFF.

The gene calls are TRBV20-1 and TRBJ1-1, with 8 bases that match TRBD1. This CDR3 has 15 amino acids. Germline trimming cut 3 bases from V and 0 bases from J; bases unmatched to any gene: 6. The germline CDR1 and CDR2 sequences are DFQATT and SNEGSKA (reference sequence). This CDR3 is CSASLRDRMNTEAFF. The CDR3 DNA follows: TGCAGTGCTAGTTTGCGGGACAGGATGAACACTGAAGCTTTCTTT.

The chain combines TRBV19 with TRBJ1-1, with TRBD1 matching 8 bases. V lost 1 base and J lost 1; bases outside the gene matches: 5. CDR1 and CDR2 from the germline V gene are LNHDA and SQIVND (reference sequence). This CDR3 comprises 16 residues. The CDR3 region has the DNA TGTGCCAGTAGTATAGTGGCAGGGGGCGGGAACACTGAAGCTTTCTTT. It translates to CASSIVAGGGNTEAFF.

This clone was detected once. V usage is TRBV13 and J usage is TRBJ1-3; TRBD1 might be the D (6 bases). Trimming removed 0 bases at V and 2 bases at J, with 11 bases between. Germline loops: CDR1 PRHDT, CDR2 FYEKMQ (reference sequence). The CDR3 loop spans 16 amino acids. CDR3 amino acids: CASSLGGRGPGNTIYF. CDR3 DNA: TGTGCCAGCAGCTTAGGGGGCAGGGGTCCTGGAAACACCATATATTTT.

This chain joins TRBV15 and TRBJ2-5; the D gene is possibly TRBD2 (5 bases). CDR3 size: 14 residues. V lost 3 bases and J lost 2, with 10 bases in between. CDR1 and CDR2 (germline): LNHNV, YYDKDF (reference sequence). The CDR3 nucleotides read TGTGCCACCAGCAGCCAACTAGTACAAGAGACCCAGTACTTC. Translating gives CATSSQLVQETQYF.

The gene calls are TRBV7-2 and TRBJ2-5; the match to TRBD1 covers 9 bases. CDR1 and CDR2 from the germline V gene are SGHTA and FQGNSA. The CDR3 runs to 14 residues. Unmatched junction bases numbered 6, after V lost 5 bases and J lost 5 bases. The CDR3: CASSHTGGIETQYF. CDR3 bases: TGTGCCAGCAGCCATACAGGGGGCATTGAGACCCAGTACTTC.

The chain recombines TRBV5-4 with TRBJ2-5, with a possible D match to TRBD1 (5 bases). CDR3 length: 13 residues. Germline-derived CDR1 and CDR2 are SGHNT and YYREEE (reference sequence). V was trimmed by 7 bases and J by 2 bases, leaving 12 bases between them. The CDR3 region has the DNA TGTGCCAGCTCCGCCCGGACACAAGAGACCCAGTACTTC. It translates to CASSARTQETQYF.

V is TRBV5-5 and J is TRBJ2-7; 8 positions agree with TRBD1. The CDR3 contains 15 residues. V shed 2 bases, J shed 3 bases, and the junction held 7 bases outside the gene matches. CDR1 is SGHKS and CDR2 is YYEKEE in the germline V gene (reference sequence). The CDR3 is CASSLHIGQGYEQYF. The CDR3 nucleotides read TGTGCCAGCAGCTTACATATAGGACAGGGCTACGAGCAGTACTTC. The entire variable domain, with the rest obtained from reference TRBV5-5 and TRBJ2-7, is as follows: DAGVTQSPTHLIKTRGQQVTLRCSPISGHKSVSWYQQVLGQGPQFIFQYYEKEERGRGNFPDRFSARQFPNYSSELNVNALLLGDSALYLCASSLHIGQGYEQYFGPGTRLTVT.

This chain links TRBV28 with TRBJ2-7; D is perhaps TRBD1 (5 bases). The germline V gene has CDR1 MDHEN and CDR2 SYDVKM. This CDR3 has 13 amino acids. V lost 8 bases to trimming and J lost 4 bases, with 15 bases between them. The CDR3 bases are TGTGCCAGCGTTCGACAGCTCCCTTACGAGCAGTACTTC. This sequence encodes CASVRQLPYEQYF.

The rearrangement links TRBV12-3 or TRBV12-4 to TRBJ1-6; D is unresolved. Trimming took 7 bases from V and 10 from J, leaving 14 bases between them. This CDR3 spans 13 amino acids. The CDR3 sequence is CASTRQVKSPLHF. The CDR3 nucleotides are TGTGCCAGCACTCGACAAGTAAAGTCACCCCTCCACTTT.

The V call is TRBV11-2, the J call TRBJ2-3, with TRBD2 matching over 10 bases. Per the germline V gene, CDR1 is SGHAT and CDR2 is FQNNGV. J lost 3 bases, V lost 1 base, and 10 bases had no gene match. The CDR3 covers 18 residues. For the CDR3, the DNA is TGTGCCAGCAGCTTAGCGGGCCTAGCGGGAGCAAGTACAGATACGCAGTATTTT. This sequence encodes CASSLAGLAGASTDTQYF.

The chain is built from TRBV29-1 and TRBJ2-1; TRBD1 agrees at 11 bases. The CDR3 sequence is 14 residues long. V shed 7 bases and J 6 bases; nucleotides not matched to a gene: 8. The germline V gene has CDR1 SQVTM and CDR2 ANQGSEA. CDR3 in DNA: TGCAGCGGGGCTGGGACAGGGGGAATCAATGAGCAGTTCTTC. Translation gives CSGAGTGGINEQFF.

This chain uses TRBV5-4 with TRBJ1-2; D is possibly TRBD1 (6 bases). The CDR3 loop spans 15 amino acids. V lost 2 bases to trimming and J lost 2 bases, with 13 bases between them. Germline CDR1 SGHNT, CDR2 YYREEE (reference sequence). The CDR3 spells CASSFLAGDNYGYTF. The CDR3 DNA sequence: TGTGCCAGCAGCTTTCTGGCAGGGGACAACTATGGCTACACCTTC.

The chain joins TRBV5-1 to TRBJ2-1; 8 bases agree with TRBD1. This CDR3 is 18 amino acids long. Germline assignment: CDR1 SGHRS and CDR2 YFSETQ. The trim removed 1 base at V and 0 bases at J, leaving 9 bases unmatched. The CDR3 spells CASSLLGQALSSYNEQFF. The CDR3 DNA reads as TGCGCCAGCAGCTTGCTGGGACAGGCTCTTAGCTCCTACAATGAGCAGTTCTTC.

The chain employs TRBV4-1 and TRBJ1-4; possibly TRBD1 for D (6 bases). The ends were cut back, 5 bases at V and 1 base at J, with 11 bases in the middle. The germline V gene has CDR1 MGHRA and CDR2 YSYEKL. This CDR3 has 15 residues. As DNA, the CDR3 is TGCGCCAGCAGCTACCCAGGGGAAACTAATGAAAAACTGTTTTTT. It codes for CASSYPGETNEKLFF.

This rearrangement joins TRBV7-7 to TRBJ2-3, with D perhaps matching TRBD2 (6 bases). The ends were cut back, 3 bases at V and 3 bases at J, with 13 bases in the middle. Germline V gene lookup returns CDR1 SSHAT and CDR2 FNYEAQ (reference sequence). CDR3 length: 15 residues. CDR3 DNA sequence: TGTGCCAGCAGCTTCCCGGGAGAGTTGACAGATACGCAGTATTTT. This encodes CASSFPGELTDTQYF.

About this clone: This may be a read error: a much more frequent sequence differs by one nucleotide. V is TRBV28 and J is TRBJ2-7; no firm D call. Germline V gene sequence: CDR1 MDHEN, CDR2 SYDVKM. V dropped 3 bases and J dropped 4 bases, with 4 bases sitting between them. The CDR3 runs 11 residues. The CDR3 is CASSFQYEQYF. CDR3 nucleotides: TGTGCCAGCAGTTTCCAGTACGAGCAGTACTTC. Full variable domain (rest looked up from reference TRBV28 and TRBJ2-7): DVKVTQSSRYLVKRTGEKVFLECVQDMDHENMFWYRQDPGLGLRLIYFSYDVKMKEKGDIPEGYSVSREKKERFSLILESASTNQTSMYLCASSFQYEQYFGPGTRLTVT.

The CDR3 is CASSPADRATYEQYF. The CDR3 nucleotides are TGTGCCAGCAGCCCTGCGGACAGGGCAACCTACGAGCAGTACTTC. The chain employs TRBV3-1 (or the pseudogene TRBV3-2) and TRBJ2-7; 8 bases fit TRBD1. The CDR3 extends over 15 amino acids. In germline, CDR1 is LGHDT, CDR2 YNNKEL (reference sequence). The V segment lost 4 bases and the J segment 2 bases; nucleotides outside the gene matches: 7.

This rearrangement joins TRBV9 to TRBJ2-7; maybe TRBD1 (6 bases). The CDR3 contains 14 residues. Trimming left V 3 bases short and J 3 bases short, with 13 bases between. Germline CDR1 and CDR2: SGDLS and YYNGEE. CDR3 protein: CASSGTAQGYEQYF. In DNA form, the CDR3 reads TGTGCCAGCAGCGGGACAGCCCAGGGCTACGAGCAGTACTTC.

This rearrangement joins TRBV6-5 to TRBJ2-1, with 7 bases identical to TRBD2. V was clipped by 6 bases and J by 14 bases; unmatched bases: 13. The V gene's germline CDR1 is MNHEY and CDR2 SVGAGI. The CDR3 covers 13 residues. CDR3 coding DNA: TGTGCCAGCAGCGGGACTCGCGGGAGTTTCAAGTTCTTC. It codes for CASSGTRGSFKFF.

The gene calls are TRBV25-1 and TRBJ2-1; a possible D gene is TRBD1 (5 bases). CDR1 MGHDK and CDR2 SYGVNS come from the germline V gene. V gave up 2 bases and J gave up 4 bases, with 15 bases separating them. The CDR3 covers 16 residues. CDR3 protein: CASSEVGKGVYNEQFF. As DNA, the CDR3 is TGTGCCAGCAGTGAAGTGGGGAAAGGGGTTTACAATGAGCAGTTCTTC.